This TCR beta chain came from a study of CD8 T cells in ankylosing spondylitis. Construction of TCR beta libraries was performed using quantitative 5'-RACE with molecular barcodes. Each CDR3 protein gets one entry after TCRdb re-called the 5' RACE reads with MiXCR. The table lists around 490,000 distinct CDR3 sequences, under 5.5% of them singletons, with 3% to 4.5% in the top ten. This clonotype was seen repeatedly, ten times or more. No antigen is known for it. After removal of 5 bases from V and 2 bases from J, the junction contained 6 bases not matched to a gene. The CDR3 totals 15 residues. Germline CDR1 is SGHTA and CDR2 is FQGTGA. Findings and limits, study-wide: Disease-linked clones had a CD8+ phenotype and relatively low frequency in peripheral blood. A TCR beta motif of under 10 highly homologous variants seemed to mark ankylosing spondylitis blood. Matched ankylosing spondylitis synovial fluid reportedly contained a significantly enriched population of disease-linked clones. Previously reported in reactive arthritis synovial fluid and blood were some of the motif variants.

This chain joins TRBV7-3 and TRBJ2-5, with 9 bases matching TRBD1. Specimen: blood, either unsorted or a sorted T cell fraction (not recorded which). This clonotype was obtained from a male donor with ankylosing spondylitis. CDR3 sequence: CASSRGQGNQETQYF. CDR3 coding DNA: TGTGCCAGCAGCCGGGGACAGGGAAATCAAGAGACCCAGTACTTC. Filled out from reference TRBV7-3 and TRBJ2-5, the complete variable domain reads GAGVSQTPSNKVTEKGKYVELRCDPISGHTALYWYRQSLGQGPEFLIYFQGTGAADDSGLPNDRFFAVRPEGSVSTLKIQRTERGDSAVYLCASSRGQGNQETQYFGPGTRLLVL.